The 23 T cell receptor beta chains below come from one sample, sequenced in a study of blood T cell repertoires in COVID-19. Here immunoSEQ multiplex PCR was the method, and the copy in TCRdb shows in-frame clones only, minus some. The table shows about 320,000 clones, with 90% occurring only once. Sequences were obtained from PBMCs or T cells enriched from blood (not recorded which). All receptors derive from a woman in her 30s who had been exposed to COVID-19.

In DNA form, the CDR3 reads TGCGCCAGCAGCCAAGATTTTAGCGGGGGGGTCTTTGAGCAGTTCTTC. Translated: CASSQDFSGGVFEQFF. V usage is TRBV4-3 and J usage is TRBJ2-1, with 11 bases fitting TRBD2. The trim removed 0 bases at V and 9 bases at J, leaving 7 bases unmatched. CDR3 length: 16 amino acids. CDR1 and CDR2 (germline): LGHNA, YSLEER.

In this sample, this clone turned up once. The genes are TRBV7-2 and TRBJ2-1; D is perhaps TRBD2 (7 bases). Trimming pared 5 bases from V and 0 bases from J, leaving 11 bases between. Germline V gene sequence: CDR1 SGHTA, CDR2 FQGNSA. This CDR3 contains 15 residues. The CDR3 DNA sequence: TGTGCCAGCAGCCCGCGGGGGCCCTCCTACAATGAGCAGTTCTTC. The encoded protein is CASSPRGPSYNEQFF.

This rearrangement joins TRBV6-6 to TRBJ1-1, with 7 bases identical to TRBD1. V lost 5 bases to trimming and J lost 1 base; unmatched junction nucleotides: 13. Looked up from germline, CDR1 is MNHNY and CDR2 is SVGAGI (reference sequence). This CDR3 contains 17 residues. The CDR3 loop reads CASSPQGQTEGNTEAFF. The CDR3 bases are TGTGCCAGCAGTCCGCAGGGACAGACAGAGGGGAACACTGAAGCTTTCTTT.

The chain carries TRBV5-1 and TRBJ2-2, with D unresolved. The germline V gene has CDR1 SGHRS and CDR2 YFSETQ. This CDR3 region has 14 residues. V was trimmed by 4 bases and J by 1 base, leaving 8 bases between them. CDR3 nucleotide sequence: TGCGCCAGCAGCGTGAGTCGGAACACCGGGGAGCTGTTTTTT. Protein sequence: CASSVSRNTGELFF.

This clone was observed a few times. This rearrangement joins TRBV18 to TRBJ1-1; perhaps TRBD1 as D (5 bases). V was clipped by 2 bases and J by 4 bases, with 11 bases between them. The CDR3 is made up of 14 amino acids. Per the germline V gene, CDR1 is KGHSH and CDR2 is LQKENI. In DNA, the CDR3 is TGTGCCAGCTCACCAGACAGCCAGACCACTGAAGCTTTCTTT. Translating it yields CASSPDSQTTEAFF.

This sequence joins TRBV4-3 and TRBJ2-3; 9 bases line up with TRBD2. This CDR3 is 15 amino acids long. Trimming removed 5 bases from V and 1 base from J; junction bases left unmatched: 4. Germline V gene sequence: CDR1 LGHNA, CDR2 YSLEER. CDR3 nucleotides: TGCGCCAGCAGCTCGCGGGGGGGGCGCACAGATACGCAGTATTTT. Translated: CASSSRGGRTDTQYF.

The chain combines TRBV7-7 with TRBJ1-5, with a tentative D call TRBD1 (6 bases). Between the trimmed V and J ends, which lost 1 base and 0 bases, there was a span of 13 bases. The CDR3 loop spans 17 amino acids. CDR1 is SSHAT and CDR2 is FNYEAQ in the germline V gene (reference sequence). CDR3 DNA: TGTGCCAGCAGCTTAGGACAGGACCCCTATAGCAATCAGCCCCAGCATTTT. Its protein product is CASSLGQDPYSNQPQHF.

In the case of this clone: The same CDR3 can be traced to other DNA sequences in this sample. The V call is TRBV18, the J call TRBJ2-3; no clear D. Trimming removed 4 bases from V and 0 bases from J, with 5 bases in between. In germline, CDR1 is KGHSH, CDR2 LQKENI. CDR3 size: 13 residues. CDR3 in amino acids: CASSLTSTDTQYF. Here the CDR3 DNA reads TGTGCCAGCTCACTAACTAGCACAGATACGCAGTATTTT.

The chain links TRBV5-1 to TRBJ2-7, with 7 bases lining up with TRBD1. V was pared by 4 bases and J by 4 bases, with 5 bases of the junction left unmatched. Germline V CDR1 and CDR2: SGHRS, YFSETQ. The CDR3 has 13 residues. The CDR3 nucleotides are TGCGCCAGCAGCCCCCGACAGGGTTACGAGCAGTACTTC. Encoded protein: CASSPRQGYEQYF.

The V gene is TRBV4-1, the J gene TRBJ1-2; tentatively, D is TRBD1 (5 bases). The CDR3 sequence is 14 residues long. V gave up 0 bases and J gave up 8 bases, with 13 bases separating them. Germline V gene data show CDR1 as MGHRA and CDR2 as YSYEKL. CDR3 coding DNA: TGCGCCAGCAGCCAAGATTCAGGGTTTGGCGGCTACACCTTC. It specifies CASSQDSGFGGYTF.

The chain links TRBV7-9 to TRBJ1-2, with D possibly TRBD1 on 6 matching bases. Germline CDR1 is SEHNR and CDR2 is FQNEAQ (reference sequence). CDR3 length: 14 residues. Trimming removed 4 bases from V and 6 bases from J, with 15 bases in between. CDR3 sequence reads: CASSWPDRFDGYTF. The CDR3 nucleotides are TGTGCCAGCAGCTGGCCCGACAGGTTCGATGGCTACACCTTC.

The CDR3 coding sequence is TGTGCCAGCTCACCAGGGACAGGGGGCTCCTCAGGGGGCTACACCTTC. It encodes CASSPGTGGSSGGYTF. The chain is built from TRBV18 and TRBJ1-2; 12 positions agree with TRBD1. CDR3 length equals 16 residues. Germline V lookup: CDR1 KGHSH, CDR2 LQKENI. The junction had 9 bases not matched to a gene; V was cut back by 2 bases and J by 8 bases.

The V gene is TRBV5-6, the J gene TRBJ1-2; TRBD1 might be the D (5 bases). Deletions cut 0 bases from V and 0 bases from J, with 6 bases between. CDR1 and CDR2 (germline): SGHDT, YYEEEE. This CDR3 is built from 14 residues. The CDR3, as DNA: TGTGCCAGCAGCTTGGTGGACACTAACTATGGCTACACCTTC. This translates into CASSLVDTNYGYTF.

V is TRBV4-1 and J is TRBJ2-3; D gene ambiguous. This CDR3 has 15 amino acids. The V gene lost 0 bases and the J gene lost 3 bases, with 10 bases spanning the gap. Germline V lookup: CDR1 MGHRA, CDR2 YSYEKL. The DNA for the CDR3 is TGCGCCAGCAGCCAAGATCTATTCGCGACAGATACGCAGTATTTT. Translation: CASSQDLFATDTQYF.

Comment on this clone: This may come from a read error, since a much larger clone is one base off. The chain joins TRBV2 to TRBJ1-1; 7 bases map to TRBD1. The J segment lost 1 base and the V segment lost 7 bases, leaving 3 bases of the junction unmatched. The CDR3 length is 13 residues. The germline V gene has CDR1 SNHLY and CDR2 FYNNEI. CDR3 coding DNA: TGTGCCAGCACTCGACAGGGGAACACTGAAGCTTTCTTT. This translates into CASTRQGNTEAFF.

In DNA, the CDR3 is TGTGCCAGCAGCGCCCCCGGGACTGGGTACAATGAGCAGTTCTTC. It translates to CASSAPGTGYNEQFF. The gene calls are TRBV2 and TRBJ2-1; a weak D match, TRBD2 (6 bases). V dropped 6 bases and J dropped 4 bases, with 16 bases sitting between them. This CDR3 is 15 amino acids long. Germline-derived CDR1 and CDR2 are SNHLY and FYNNEI. The entire variable domain, with the rest obtained from reference TRBV2 and TRBJ2-1, is as follows: EPEVTQTPSHQVTQMGQEVILRCVPISNHLYFYWYRQILGQKVEFLVSFYNNEISEKSEIFDDQFSVERPDGSNFTLKIRSTKLEDSAMYFCASSAPGTGYNEQFFGPGTRLTVL.

This sequence joins TRBV4-1 and TRBJ1-2, with D perhaps TRBD1 (5 bases). Germline loops: CDR1 MGHRA, CDR2 YSYEKL. V was shortened by 0 bases and J by 2 bases, with 16 bases between the two germline ends. The CDR3 is 17 amino acids. CDR3 bases: TGCGCCAGCAGCCAAGAATCTGCGGGACGGACGAACTATGGCTACACCTTC. This sequence encodes CASSQESAGRTNYGYTF.

The chain joins TRBV11-1 to TRBJ1-1; weak D call: TRBD1 (6 bases). V was pared by 4 bases and J by 4 bases, with 13 bases between. This CDR3 is 14 amino acids long. Germline values: CDR1 SGHAT, CDR2 FQDESV (reference sequence). The CDR3 is CASSYTGFSTEAFF. The CDR3 DNA is TGTGCCAGCAGCTACACAGGGTTTAGCACTGAAGCTTTCTTT.

The chain uses TRBV4-3 and TRBJ2-1; 9 positions agree with TRBD2. The V segment lost 1 base and the J segment 2 bases; nucleotides outside the gene matches: 6. The V gene's germline CDR1 is LGHNA and CDR2 YSLEER. The CDR3 totals 17 residues. CDR3 region: CASSQGLAGYAYNEQFF. As DNA, the CDR3 is TGCGCCAGCAGCCAAGGGCTAGCGGGGTACGCCTACAATGAGCAGTTCTTC.

The V gene is TRBV6-6, the J gene TRBJ2-5; maybe TRBD2 (6 bases). CDR3 length: 13 amino acids. CDR1 is MNHNY, CDR2 SVGAGI, per germline (reference sequence). Between the trimmed V and J ends, which lost 8 bases and 2 bases, there was a span of 12 bases. DNA for the CDR3: TGTGCCAGCTCACGGGGACTGCAAGAGACCCAGTACTTC. It yields the protein CASSRGLQETQYF.

The J gene is TRBJ1-2, the V gene TRBV6-6; 8 nucleotides agree with TRBD1. The CDR3 is made up of 16 amino acids. Germline V lookup: CDR1 MNHNY, CDR2 SVGAGI (reference sequence). J lost 3 bases, V lost 5 bases, and 11 bases had no gene match. The CDR3 sequence is CASSLLSGTGYYGYTF. The CDR3 region has the DNA TGTGCCAGCAGTCTCCTATCAGGGACAGGTTACTATGGCTACACCTTC.

The chain couples TRBV18 to TRBJ1-1; unclear D gene. This CDR3 is built from 14 residues. V was cut by 3 bases and J by 6 bases, with 14 bases left in between. From germline, CDR1 is KGHSH and CDR2 LQKENI. The CDR3 nucleotides read TGTGCCAGCTCACCGAGGCAGAAATCCTCTGAAGCTTTCTTT. Residues: CASSPRQKSSEAFF.

This clone was observed a single time. The rearrangement uses TRBV9 and TRBJ1-2, with no clear D. Trimming removed 3 bases at V and 8 bases at J, with 17 bases between. Per the germline V gene, CDR1 is SGDLS and CDR2 is YYNGEE. The CDR3 length is 14 residues. CDR3 nucleotides: TGTGCCAGCAGCGCCGGGCGGTTGGAGCGGGGCTACACCTTC. It is translated as CASSAGRLERGYTF.